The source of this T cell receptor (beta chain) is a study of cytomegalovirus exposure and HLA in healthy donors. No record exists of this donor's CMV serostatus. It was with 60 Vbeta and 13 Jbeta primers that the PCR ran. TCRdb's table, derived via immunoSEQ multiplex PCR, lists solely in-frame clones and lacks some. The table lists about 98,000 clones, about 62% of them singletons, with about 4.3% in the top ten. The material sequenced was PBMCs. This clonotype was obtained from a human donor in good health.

The CDR3 spells CASSPRPGLPGELFF. Written as DNA, the CDR3 is TGTGCCAGCAGTCCGCGCCCGGGACTCCCCGGGGAGCTGTTTTTT. V is TRBV27 and J is TRBJ2-2; D might be TRBD2 (6 bases). Germline lookup yields CDR1 MNHEY and CDR2 SMNVEV (reference sequence). The CDR3 runs to 15 residues. Trimming cost V 5 bases and J 6 bases, with 16 bases left between them.